The 11 T cell receptor beta chains below all came from one sample that was sequenced in a study of radiotherapy plus CTLA-4 blockade in lung cancer (dated by TCRdb to 2017 to 2018). Libraries were built with the immunoSEQ multiplex PCR assay. TCRdb obtained this table from immuneACCESS and retained in-frame rearrangements with V and J assigned. These tables miss some clones; where compared with another copy, unresolved V genes account for less than half of the shortfall, and the remainder is unexplained. The sample table lists 90,000 or so clones, about four fifths of them with a count of one. The ten most abundant clones make up 0.84% of the sample. The sequencing used peripheral blood, collected from a patient treated with radiotherapy plus ipilimumab. The source is a human donor with non-small cell lung cancer who had stable disease on radiotherapy plus ipilimumab.

The chain employs TRBV9 and TRBJ1-2; no definite D call. V dropped 0 bases and J dropped 7 bases, with 10 bases sitting between them. The CDR3 runs 13 residues. Germline CDR1 SGDLS, CDR2 YYNGEE. As DNA, the CDR3 is TGTGCCAGCAGCGTAGTGGGGTCGAGTGGCTACACCTTC. Translating gives CASSVVGSSGYTF.

The chain employs TRBV19 and TRBJ2-3, with D hard to call. Germline values: CDR1 LNHDA, CDR2 SQIVND (reference sequence). Trimming shortened V by 4 bases and J by 6 bases, and 8 bases separated the two germline ends. This CDR3 region has 12 residues. This CDR3 reads CASSTQRDTQYF. The CDR3, as DNA: TGTGCCAGTAGTACCCAGAGGGATACGCAGTATTTT.

The chain carries TRBV5-1 and TRBJ2-1, with D perhaps matching TRBD1 (6 bases). Germline values: CDR1 SGHRS, CDR2 YFSETQ. The CDR3 sequence is 15 residues long. Trimming stripped 0 bases from V and 8 bases from J, with 15 bases between. The CDR3 loop is CASSLAGRGWDEQFF. CDR3 in DNA: TGCGCCAGCAGCTTGGCCGGCAGGGGTTGGGATGAGCAGTTCTTC.

This CDR3 is CASTKQGLSSYNSPLHF. The CDR3 coding sequence is TGTGCCAGCACAAAACAGGGGTTGAGCTCCTATAATTCACCCCTCCACTTT. The gene calls are TRBV28 and TRBJ1-6; 7 bases agree with TRBD1. Trimming at V came to 7 bases and at J to 0 bases, leaving 9 bases not matched to a gene. Looked up from germline, CDR1 is MDHEN and CDR2 is SYDVKM. The CDR3 runs 17 residues.

The genes are TRBV7-8 and TRBJ2-5, with 10 bases lining up with TRBD2. Trimming removed 5 bases from V and 2 bases from J; junction bases left unmatched: 5. Germline V lookup: CDR1 SGHVS, CDR2 FQNEAQ. CDR3 size: 15 residues. Written as DNA, the CDR3 is TGTGCCAGCAGCCTCGCGACTAGCGGGCAAGAGACCCAGTACTTC. It codes for CASSLATSGQETQYF.

CDR3 sequence reads: CASSYTITSGSYEQYF. DNA of the CDR3: TGTGCCAGCAGCTACACCATAACTAGCGGGAGCTACGAGCAGTACTTC. The J gene is TRBJ2-7, the V gene TRBV2; TRBD2 agrees at 11 bases. V shed 6 bases, J shed 3 bases, and the junction held 10 bases outside the gene matches. This CDR3 spans 16 amino acids. Germline CDR1 is SNHLY and CDR2 is FYNNEI.

This rearrangement joins TRBV30 to TRBJ1-1; possible D gene TRBD1, 5 bases. The CDR3 length is 11 residues. Trimming shortened V by 4 bases and J by 11 bases, and 14 bases separated the two germline ends. Germline values: CDR1 GTSNPN, CDR2 SVGIG (reference sequence). The CDR3 DNA reads TGTGCCTGGATGGCAGGGCCGAGGGCTTTCTTT. It translates to CAWMAGPRAFF.

The V gene is TRBV19, the J gene TRBJ2-2, with 8 nucleotides matching TRBD1. J lost 12 bases, V lost 4 bases, and 7 bases had no gene match. This CDR3 comprises 13 residues. CDR1 is LNHDA and CDR2 is SQIVND in the germline V gene (reference sequence). The CDR3 protein is CASSTRTGWKLFF. CDR3 sequence (DNA): TGTGCCAGTAGTACCCGGACAGGGTGGAAGCTGTTTTTT.

The CDR3 DNA reads TGTGCCAGCACAGGGGATGCAACTAATGAAAAACTGTTTTTT. Translating it yields CASTGDATNEKLFF. The rearrangement links TRBV2 to TRBJ1-4; weak D call: TRBD1 (6 bases). CDR1 and CDR2 from the germline V gene are SNHLY and FYNNEI. V lost 7 bases to trimming and J lost 0 bases, with 9 bases between them. There are 14 residues in the CDR3.

For the CDR3, the DNA is TGTGCCAGCAGCCTCCTTCCAGTTTACGAGCAGTACTTC. Translating gives CASSLLPVYEQYF. The chain employs TRBV7-6 and TRBJ2-5; D is unresolved. The end of the DNA aligns better with TRBJ2-7, so the J call may be wrong. This CDR3 has 13 residues. Germline V gene sequence: CDR1 SGHVS, CDR2 FNYEAQ.

The V gene is TRBV27, the J gene TRBJ1-2; no firm D call. V shed 3 bases and J shed 0 bases, with 8 bases lying between them. This CDR3 spans 14 amino acids. The germline CDR1 and CDR2 sequences are MNHEY and SMNVEV (reference sequence). CDR3 DNA sequence: TGTGCCAGCAGTTTCAATCAGGCTAACTATGGCTACACCTTC. Amino acids: CASSFNQANYGYTF.